The clone carrying this T cell receptor beta chain was counted between two and nine times. Antigen: not known. Via MiXCR, TCRdb re-called the 5' RACE reads, giving one row per CDR3 protein. The sample lists tens of thousands of distinct CDR3 sequences; approximately 2.8% were seen once. The sample is drawn from a study of neurological immune-mediated disorders. Study at large: Relapsing-remitting forms accounted for 31 of the 34 multiple sclerosis patients and secondary progressive forms for 3. General study results and limits: It was HTLV-1-associated myelopathy that showed the most TCR clonal expansion, while multiple sclerosis showed the least, falling below healthy controls. The phylogenetic placement of 18 of 34 multiple sclerosis patients' repertoires in one related-CDR3 cluster constitutes a possible signature. None of the CDR3 amino acid sequences in expanded clones turned up in more than one subject, which points to private repertoires in all groups.

V was shortened by 3 bases and J by 0 bases, with 14 bases between the two germline ends. The CDR3 is 16 residues long. The germline V gene encodes CDR1 SGHRS and CDR2 YFSETQ. The J gene is TRBJ2-3, the V gene TRBV5-1; TRBD2 might be the D (5 bases). The sequence came from a woman under 40 with multiple sclerosis. The sample comprised PBMCs. As DNA, the CDR3 is TGCGCCAGCAGCTCCTACACACAGCGGAGCACAGATACGCAGTATTTT. Amino acids: CASSSYTQRSTDTQYF.